These T cell receptor beta chains were read from a single sample in a study of control samples from healthy donors and cancer patients. Using immunoSEQ multiplex PCR, the repertoire was profiled, and TCRdb retains in-frame clones only, with some absent. The sample holds 120,000 to 150,000 clones, under 90% seen once. The sequenced sample was blood. Source of these receptors: a man aged 25-45 years in good health. The CDR3 runs from the conserved cysteine through the conserved F or W. The D gene is left open where the match is weak. Only part of the rows carry a size: once, few, many, or a class if the clone is expanded.

NA	16	TRBV7-8	TRBJ1-1	NA	CASSLSGSSAETEAFF	TGTGCCAGCAGCTTAAGTGGGTCCAGTGCGGAGACTGAAGCTTTCTTT
TRBD1	16	TRBV27	TRBJ2-7	NA	CASSLAGTGRDYEQYF	TGTGCCAGCAGTCTCGCCGGGACAGGGAGAGACTACGAGCAGTACTTC
TRBD1	14	TRBV29-1	TRBJ1-1	NA	CSVEGRDRETEAFF	TGCAGCGTTGAGGGCCGGGACAGGGAAACTGAAGCTTTCTTT
NA	18	TRBV19	TRBJ1-4	NA	CASSISGGSNALGEKLFF	TGTGCCAGTAGTATTTCGGGAGGATCTAATGCCCTTGGTGAAAAACTGTTTTTT
TRBD2	17	TRBV9	TRBJ2-2	NA	CASSPRWTSGKVGELFF	TGTGCCAGCAGCCCCAGATGGACTAGCGGGAAGGTCGGGGAGCTGTTTTTT
NA	15	TRBV24-1	TRBJ1-2	NA	CATSDFSRGAIGYTF	TGTGCCACCAGTGATTTTTCGCGGGGCGCGATTGGCTACACCTTC
NA	16	TRBV9	TRBJ2-7	NA	CASILVGGSVSYEQYF	TGTGCCAGCATCCTAGTTGGAGGTTCGGTATCCTACGAGCAGTACTTC
NA	14	TRBV29-1	TRBJ2-3	NA	CSVGMAGAGDTQYF	TGCAGCGTGGGTATGGCGGGGGCTGGAGATACGCAGTATTTT
NA	14	TRBV6-2/TRBV6-3	TRBJ2-5	NA	CASSYSDIQETQYF	TGTGCCAGCAGTTACTCGGACATCCAAGAGACCCAGTACTTC
TRBD1	15	TRBV6-5	TRBJ2-2	NA	CASRPGTGNTGELFF	TGTGCCAGCAGACCCGGGACAGGCAACACCGGGGAGCTGTTTTTT
NA	12	TRBV6-6	TRBJ2-7	NA	CASRKNPYEQYF	TGTGCCAGCAGGAAGAACCCCTACGAGCAGTACTTC
NA	11	TRBV20-1	TRBJ2-1	NA	CSASGRNEQFF	TGCAGTGCTAGTGGCAGGAATGAGCAGTTCTTC
NA	17	TRBV3-1/TRBV3-2	TRBJ2-1	NA	CASSQPPWVPGANEQFF	TGTGCCAGCAGCCAGCCCCCCTGGGTGCCTGGGGCCAATGAGCAGTTCTTC
NA	14	TRBV7-9	TRBJ2-5	NA	CASRSGTAEETQYF	TGTGCCAGCAGATCCGGCACGGCCGAAGAGACCCAGTACTTC
NA	13	TRBV7-6	TRBJ1-1	NA	CASSSLGSTEAFF	TGTGCCAGCAGCTCCTTGGGGTCCACTGAAGCTTTCTTT
TRBD2	16	TRBV5-4	TRBJ2-1	NA	CASSSALAGGRYEQFF	TGTGCCAGCAGCAGTGCTCTAGCGGGGGGGCGGTATGAGCAGTTCTTC
TRBD2	16	TRBV9	TRBJ2-2	NA	CASSVGLASDKRELFF	TGTGCCAGCAGCGTAGGACTAGCTAGCGACAAGAGGGAGCTGTTTTTT
TRBD2	12	TRBV12-3/TRBV12-4	TRBJ2-7	NA	CASSPTGGEQYF	TGTGCCAGCAGTCCAACGGGGGGCGAGCAGTACTTC
NA	14	TRBV21-1	TRBJ2-7	NA	CASSKNAQSYEQYF	TGTGCCAGCAGCAAAAATGCCCAATCCTACGAGCAGTACTTC
NA	12	TRBV30	TRBJ1-1	NA	CAWNIVNTEAFF	TGTGCCTGGAATATCGTGAACACTGAAGCTTTCTTT
NA	18	TRBV10-3	TRBJ1-2	NA	CAISGVLSGTHDNYGYTF	TGTGCCATCAGTGGGGTTCTATCGGGAACTCACGATAACTATGGCTACACCTTC
NA	13	TRBV24-1	TRBJ2-2	NA	CATRGLIPGELFF	TGTGCCACCAGGGGGCTTATCCCCGGGGAGCTGTTTTTT
NA	16	TRBV7-3	TRBJ2-5	NA	CASSQAAGFPDETQYF	TGTGCCAGCAGTCAAGCGGCGGGATTCCCGGATGAGACCCAGTACTTC
NA	10	TRBV29-1	TRBJ1-1	NA	CSVEEGEAFF	TGCAGCGTTGAAGAGGGGGAAGCTTTCTTT
TRBD1	15	TRBV5-1	TRBJ2-5	NA	CASSPDRVGQETQYF	TGCGCCAGCAGCCCCGACAGGGTGGGCCAAGAGACCCAGTACTTC
NA	16	TRBV11-2	TRBJ2-1	NA	CASSPRRSGEVGEQFF	TGTGCCAGCAGCCCACGGAGGTCAGGGGAGGTGGGTGAGCAGTTCTTC
TRBD2	15	TRBV5-1	TRBJ2-7	NA	CASSFSAGGHYEQYF	TGCGCCAGCAGCTTTTCAGCGGGAGGGCACTACGAGCAGTACTTC
NA	14	TRBV27	TRBJ1-1	NA	CASSLAGKNTEAFF	TGTGCCAGCAGTTTAGCAGGGAAGAACACTGAAGCTTTCTTT
NA	12	TRBV10-3	TRBJ2-7	NA	CAISLDGYEQYF	TGTGCCATCAGTCTCGACGGCTACGAGCAGTACTTC
TRBD1	15	TRBV10-3	TRBJ1-1	NA	CAISYRQGAFTEAFF	TGTGCCATCAGCTACAGACAGGGGGCGTTTACTGAAGCTTTCTTT
TRBD1	14	TRBV10-3	TRBJ1-1	NA	CAISESGGNTEAFF	TGTGCCATCAGTGAGTCAGGGGGCAACACTGAAGCTTTCTTT
TRBD2	15	TRBV5-1	TRBJ2-3	NA	CASSWAGAETDTQYF	TGCGCCAGCAGCTGGGCGGGAGCAGAGACAGATACGCAGTATTTT
TRBD1	14	TRBV6-5	TRBJ1-2	NA	CASTYKDRTYGYTF	TGTGCCAGCACGTATAAGGACAGGACGTATGGCTACACCTTC
NA	15	TRBV9	TRBJ2-1	once	CASSVVSGTYNEQFF	TGTGCCAGCAGCGTAGTCTCCGGAACCTACAATGAGCAGTTCTTC
TRBD1	14	TRBV7-6	TRBJ2-4	NA	CASSADRDESIQYF	TGTGCCAGCAGCGCGGACAGGGATGAGAGCATTCAGTACTTC
TRBD1	15	TRBV7-8	TRBJ1-6	NA	CASSSTDRGNSPLHF	TGTGCCAGCAGCTCCACGGACAGGGGGAATTCACCCCTCCACTTT
TRBD1	16	TRBV9	TRBJ2-2	NA	CASSVGGGRGTGELFF	TGTGCCAGCAGCGTAGGTGGGGGCAGGGGGACCGGGGAGCTGTTTTTT
NA	16	TRBV19	TRBJ2-5	NA	CASSILTARSLTRGHF	TGTGCCAGTAGTATTCTGACTGCTCGGAGTTTAACAAGAGGACACTTC